This T cell receptor (beta chain) was captured by sequencing in a study of blood T cell repertoires in COVID-19. Study information: The United States, Italy and Spain supplied acute and convalescent COVID-19 samples. PBMCs, B-cell-depleted T cells, or T cells provided the cDNA or gDNA that made up the material.

The V gene's germline CDR1 is SGHVS and CDR2 FQNEAQ. The CDR3 runs to 13 residues. Trimming left V 2 bases short and J 5 bases short, with 7 bases between. In the original workflow: Nucleated cell counts were estimated from reference gene primer amplification. Profiling relied on immunoSEQ multiplex PCR, and the TCRdb table lists in-frame clones only, not all of them. That table supplies the V and J calls and clone size; D and trimming were determined from the DNA. The sample records a few hundred thousand clones, roughly 88% being singletons. The sample was peripheral blood. The receptor was isolated from a woman aged 45-65 years with acute or convalescent COVID-19. V and J are TRBV7-8 and TRBJ2-1; D not certain. This CDR3 reads CASSLRAHNEQFF. The CDR3 nucleotides are TGTGCCAGCAGCTTAAGAGCACACAATGAGCAGTTCTTC.